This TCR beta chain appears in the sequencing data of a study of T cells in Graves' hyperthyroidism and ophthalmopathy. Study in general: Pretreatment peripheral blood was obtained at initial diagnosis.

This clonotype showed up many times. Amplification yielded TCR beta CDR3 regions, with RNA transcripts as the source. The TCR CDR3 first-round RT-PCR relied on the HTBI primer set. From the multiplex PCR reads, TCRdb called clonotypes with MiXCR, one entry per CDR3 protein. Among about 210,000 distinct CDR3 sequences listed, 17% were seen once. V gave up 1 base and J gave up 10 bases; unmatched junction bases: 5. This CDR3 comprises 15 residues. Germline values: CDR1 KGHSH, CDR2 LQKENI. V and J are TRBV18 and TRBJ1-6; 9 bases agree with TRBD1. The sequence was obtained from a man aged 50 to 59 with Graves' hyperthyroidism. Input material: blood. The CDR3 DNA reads TGTGCCAGCTCACCACTCCCGGACAGGGGATCACCCCTCCACTTT. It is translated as CASSPLPDRGSPLHF.